This T cell receptor beta chain emerged from a study of post-analysis software for immune sequencing data. Overall study: Several disease courses (relapsing-remitting, secondary progressive and progressive-relapsing) of multiple sclerosis were included.

The TCR beta cDNA libraries contained unique molecular identifiers. Researchers reported 400,000 to 550,000 cDNA molecules coming from 1 to 10 million T cells. TCRdb reprocessed the PCR reads with MiXCR, giving one entry per CDR3 protein. The data show 650,000 to 850,000 distinct CDR3 sequences, with 53% seen just once and about 4.8% held by the top ten. Findings and caveats of the study: Controls showed lower frequencies than patients for a few TRBV segments, and TRBV5-6, TRBV5-1 and TRBV20-1 were among these. Under F measure analysis, samples from one preparation batch co-clustered strongly. The normalized Chao1 diversity of multiple sclerosis patients was significantly lower than that of controls.

Trimming removed 8 bases at V and 8 bases at J, with 22 bases between. The CDR3 totals 15 residues. In the case of this clonotype: What it binds is unknown.

The specimen sequenced was blood. This TCR came from a girl under 18 with multiple sclerosis. V gene TRBV12-3 or TRBV12-4 combines with J gene TRBJ1-5, with D possibly matching TRBD1 (5 bases). CDR3 protein: CASLDGADVRKPQHF. The DNA of the CDR3 is TGTGCCAGCCTCGACGGGGCAGACGTCAGGAAGCCCCAGCATTTT.